A selection of T cell receptor beta chains follows, all from one sample in a study of shared clonotypes between healthy human individuals. Assay: immunoSEQ multiplex PCR; the TCRdb copy retains only in-frame clones and omits some. The table has nearly 600,000 clones, 95% to 96% seen once. Material: naive CD8+ T cells sorted from blood. The receptors were sampled from a woman in her 30s in good health. The CDR3 runs from the conserved cysteine through the conserved F or W. The D gene is left open where the match is weak. Clone size is given for some rows only: seen once, a few or many times, or a class if the clone is expanded.

v_call clone_size d_call cdr3_aa
TRBV13 - - CASSLAEAGSEQYF
TRBV6-1 - TRBD2 CASIGLAAYEQYF
TRBV30 - - CAWSGGEQFF
TRBV2 - - CASLITGATYEQYF
TRBV29-1 - - CSVEGPGPGYEQYF
TRBV27 - - CASSLRRVPTDTQYF
TRBV27 - TRBD2 CASNSGTSGLSSYNEQFF
TRBV7-9 once - CASSPAGRVNEKLFF
TRBV6-1 - - CASSGSGNQPQHF
TRBV7-3 - - CASSLSGGGEQYF
TRBV19 - - CASSLTSAGANVLTF
TRBV2 few - CASSEVGNGYTF
TRBV7-9 - TRBD1 CASSSRQGAETQYF
TRBV7-6 - TRBD1 CASSLTGNGYTF
TRBV1 - - CTSSPRTDTQYF
TRBV19 once - CASTPPGRGNQPQHF
TRBV28 - TRBD1 CASSWVDRAHEKLFF